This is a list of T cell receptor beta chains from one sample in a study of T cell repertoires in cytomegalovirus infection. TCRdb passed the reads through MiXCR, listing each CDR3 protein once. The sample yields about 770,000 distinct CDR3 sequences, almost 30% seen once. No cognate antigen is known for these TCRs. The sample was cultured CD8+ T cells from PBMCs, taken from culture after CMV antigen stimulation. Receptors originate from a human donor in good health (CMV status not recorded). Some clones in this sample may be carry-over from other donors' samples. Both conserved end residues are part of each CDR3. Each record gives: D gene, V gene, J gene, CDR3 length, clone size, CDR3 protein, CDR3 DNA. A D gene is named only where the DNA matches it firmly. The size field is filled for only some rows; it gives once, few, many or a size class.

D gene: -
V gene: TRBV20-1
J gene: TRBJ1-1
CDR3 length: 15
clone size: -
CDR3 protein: CSARGNRYMNTEAFF
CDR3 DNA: TGCAGTGCTAGGGGGAACAGATACATGAACACTGAAGCTTTCTTT

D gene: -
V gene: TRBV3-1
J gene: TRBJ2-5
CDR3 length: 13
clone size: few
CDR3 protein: CASSQSGVETQYF
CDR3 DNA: TGTGCCAGCAGCCAATCGGGGGTAGAGACCCAGTACTTC

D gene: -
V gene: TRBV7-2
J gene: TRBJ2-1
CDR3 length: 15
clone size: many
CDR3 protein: CASSVFAGSYNEQFF
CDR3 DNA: TGTGCCAGCAGCGTCTTCGCGGGTTCCTACAATGAGCAGTTCTTC

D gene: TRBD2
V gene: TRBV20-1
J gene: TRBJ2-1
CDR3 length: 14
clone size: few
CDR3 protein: CSASRAGNYNEQFF
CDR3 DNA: TGCAGTGCTAGCCGAGCGGGGAACTACAATGAGCAGTTCTTC

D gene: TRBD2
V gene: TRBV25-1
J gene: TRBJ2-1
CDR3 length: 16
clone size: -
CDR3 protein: CASSDPSGDSYNEQFF
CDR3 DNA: TGTGCCAGCAGTGATCCTAGCGGGGACTCCTACAATGAGCAGTTCTTC

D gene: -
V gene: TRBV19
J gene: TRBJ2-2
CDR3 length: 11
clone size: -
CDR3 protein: CASHVAGELFF
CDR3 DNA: TGTGCCAGCCACGTAGCCGGGGAGCTGTTTTTT

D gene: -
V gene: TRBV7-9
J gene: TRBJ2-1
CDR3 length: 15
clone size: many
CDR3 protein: CASSLGGAPHNEQFF
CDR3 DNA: TGTGCCAGCAGCTTAGGAGGGGCGCCCCACAATGAGCAGTTCTTC

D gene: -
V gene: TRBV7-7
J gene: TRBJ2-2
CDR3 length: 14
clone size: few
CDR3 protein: CASSSLADPGELFF
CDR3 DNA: TGTGCTAGCAGTTCCCTAGCCGACCCCGGGGAGCTGTTTTTT

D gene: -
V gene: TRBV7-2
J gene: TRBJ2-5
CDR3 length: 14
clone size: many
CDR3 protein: CASSLEISWETQYF
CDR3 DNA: TGTGCCAGCAGCTTAGAGATAAGTTGGGAGACCCAGTACTTC

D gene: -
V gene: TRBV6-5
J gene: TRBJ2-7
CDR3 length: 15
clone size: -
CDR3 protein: CASSYSSYGMGEQYF
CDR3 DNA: TGTGCCAGCAGTTACTCGAGTTACGGGATGGGCGAGCAGTACTTC

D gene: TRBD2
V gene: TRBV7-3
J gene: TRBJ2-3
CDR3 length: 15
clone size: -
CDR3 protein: CASSFLAGAEDTQYF
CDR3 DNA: TGTGCCAGCAGCTTCCTAGCGGGGGCAGAAGATACGCAGTATTTT

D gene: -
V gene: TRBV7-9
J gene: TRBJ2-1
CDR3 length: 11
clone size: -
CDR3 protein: CASSRRVEQFF
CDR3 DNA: TGTGCCAGCAGCCGAAGGGTGGAGCAGTTCTTC

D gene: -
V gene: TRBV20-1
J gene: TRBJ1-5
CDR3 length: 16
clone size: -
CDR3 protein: CSAGSGSDVSNQPQHF
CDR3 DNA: TGCAGTGCTGGCTCCGGGTCAGATGTTAGCAATCAGCCCCAGCATTTT

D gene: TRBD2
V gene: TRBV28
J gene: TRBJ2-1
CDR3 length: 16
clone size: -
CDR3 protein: CASSTRLAGGYNEQFF
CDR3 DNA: TGTGCCAGCAGTACCAGACTAGCGGGGGGATACAATGAGCAGTTCTTC

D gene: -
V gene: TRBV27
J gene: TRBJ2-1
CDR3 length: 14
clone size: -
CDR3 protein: CASSQGGDHNEQFF
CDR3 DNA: TGTGCCAGCAGTCAAGGGGGGGACCACAATGAGCAGTTCTTC

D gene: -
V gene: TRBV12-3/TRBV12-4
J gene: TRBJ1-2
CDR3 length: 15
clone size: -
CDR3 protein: CASSQDRSPGYGYTF
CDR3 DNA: TGTGCCAGCAGCCAAGACAGGAGTCCAGGCTATGGCTACACCTTC